This entry is about one TCR beta chain. Everyone who took part was roughly 18 to 89 years old, and they came from about 25 US areas. Participants' own reports of clinical history determined their cohort assignment. These data belong to a study of blood T cell repertoires in COVID-19. Study-wide background: Sources were T cells, B-cell-depleted T cells, or PBMCs; the material itself was cDNA or gDNA.

Original handling: The authors estimated nucleated cell counts from reference gene primer amplification. Assay: immunoSEQ multiplex PCR; the TCRdb copy retains only in-frame clones and omits some. Clonal size and the V and J genes are those of that table, whereas D and trimming came from the DNA. Of 210,000 or so clones detected, approximately 81% appear once; the ten largest clones hold more than 8.5%. Sequenced input: PBMCs or T cells enriched from blood (not recorded which). This receptor was identified in a woman between 50 and 59 years old with acute COVID-19.

The chain's CDR3 is CASSPLGTSGSTDTQYF. DNA of the CDR3: TGTGCCAGCAGCCCCTTAGGGACTAGCGGGAGTACAGATACGCAGTATTTT. The genes are TRBV4-2 and TRBJ2-3, with TRBD2 matching 14 bases. J was trimmed by 3 bases and V by 4 bases; bases with no gene match: 6. CDR3 length: 17 residues. In germline, CDR1 is LGHNA, CDR2 YNFKEQ.